This T cell receptor (beta chain) originates from a study of T cells in Graves' hyperthyroidism and ophthalmopathy. This clonotype came up a few times. The antigen is not known. Notes on the study in general: Most clonotypes expanded in thyroid above 0.001 were likewise present in blood.

The investigators amplified TCR beta CDR3 regions from RNA transcripts. During a first-round RT-PCR of the TCR CDR3, the HTBI primer set was used. MiXCR, applied by TCRdb to the multiplex PCR reads, yields one record per CDR3 protein. The sample comprises about 210,000 distinct CDR3 sequences, 15% to 20% of which are singletons, and about 45% rests with the top ten. Clinical symptoms, serum thyroxine, TRAb, thyroid ultrasound and orbital computed tomography established diagnosis. Specimen: blood. This clonotype originated in a man in his forties or fifties with Graves' hyperthyroidism.

This CDR3 reads CASSPATAGELFF. DNA for the CDR3: TGTGCCAGCAGCCCGGCGACGGCCGGGGAGCTGTTTTTT. The chain links TRBV4-2 to TRBJ2-2; D not certain. Germline CDR1 reads LGHNA; CDR2 reads YNFKEQ. Trimming cost V 4 bases and J 6 bases, with 9 bases left between them. The length of the CDR3 is 13 residues.